The present entry profiles one TCR beta chain with its context. The data derive from a study of cytomegalovirus exposure and HLA in healthy donors. On the study more broadly: Earlier work reported 100 million to 130 million unique TCR beta sequences from about 170 million T cells.

The CDR3 is made up of 14 amino acids. V lost 4 bases and J lost 9, with 16 bases in between. Germline CDR1 SNHLY, CDR2 FYNNEI. With 60 Vbeta and 13 Jbeta primers, the PCR was carried out. Data came from immunoSEQ multiplex PCR; TCRdb stores just in-frame clones and leaves some out. The table shows approximately 280,000 clones, with about nine tenths occurring only once. J is TRBJ2-4 and V is TRBV2, with D maybe TRBD1 (5 bases). The sample consisted of PBMCs. The source is a man aged 40-49 years in good health and CMV-seropositive. The CDR3 sequence is CASSVRLEGAIQYF. CDR3 nucleotide sequence: TGTGCCAGCAGTGTGCGGCTAGAAGGGGCCATTCAGTACTTC.